This record concerns one TCR beta chain sequence. Its target is unknown. These data are taken from a study of radiotherapy plus CTLA-4 blockade in lung cancer. Study-level results: Among blood TCR repertoires after radiotherapy plus ipilimumab, tumor-derived clones expanded.

The CDR3 contains 15 residues. CDR1 SGDLS and CDR2 YYNGEE come from the germline V gene. V lost 4 bases to trimming and J lost 2 bases; unmatched junction nucleotides: 6. The assay was immunoSEQ multiplex PCR, and TCRdb's table has in-frame clones only and misses some. This table holds approximately 33,000 clones, around 80% found once. The V and J genes are TRBV9 and TRBJ1-2; TRBD1 matches 9 bases. The sequence derives from a human donor with non-small cell lung cancer who had stable disease on radiotherapy plus ipilimumab. The sample in question was peripheral blood, obtained from a patient treated with radiotherapy plus ipilimumab. Here the CDR3 reads CASSSRTGANYGYTF. DNA of the CDR3: TGTGCCAGCAGCTCCAGGACAGGGGCAAACTATGGCTACACCTTC.